The next 18 T cell receptor beta chains were all read from a single sample in a study of tumor and adjacent non-tumor tissue in lung cancer. The library came from three nested PCR rounds adapted from ARM-PCR protocols. TCRdb reanalysed the multiplex PCR reads using MiXCR and keeps one entry per CDR3 protein. The data show 75,000 to 95,000 distinct CDR3 sequences, around 82% seen once. RNA was extracted from bulk tissue without any cell sorting. Distant lung tissue was collected more than 3 cm away from the tumor edge. The sequenced sample was distant non-tumor lung tissue. The origin of the receptors is a woman in her fifties or sixties with non-small cell lung cancer.

Comments on this clonotype: With a much larger clone just one base away, this may be a read error. The genes are TRBV28 and TRBJ2-1; 10 nucleotides match TRBD1. With V trimmed by 5 bases and J by 8 bases, 6 bases remained unmatched. CDR1 is MDHEN and CDR2 is SYDVKM in the germline V gene. The length of the CDR3 is 14 residues. The CDR3 DNA reads as TGTGCCAGCAGTGGGACAGGGGAGGGACATGAGCAGTTCTTC. This codes for CASSGTGEGHEQFF.

A remark on this clonotype: This may come from a read error, since a much larger clone is one base off. The gene calls are TRBV18 and TRBJ1-5; D is undetermined. Deletions cut 4 bases from V and 4 bases from J, with 5 bases between. Germline values: CDR1 KGHSH, CDR2 LQKENI. The CDR3 covers 12 residues. The chain's CDR3 is CASSHENQPQHF. CDR3 sequence (DNA): TGTGCCAGCTCACATGAGAATCAGCCCCAGCATTTT. Based on the CDR3 plus reference TRBV18 and TRBJ1-5, the full variable domain is NAGVMQNPRHLVRRRGQEARLRCSPMKGHSHVYWYRQLPEEGLKFMVYLQKENIIDESGMPKERFSAEFPKEGPSILRIQQVVRGDSAAYFCASSHENQPQHFGDGTRLSIL.

In the case of this clonotype: Compared with germline, one end of the junction differs, possibly owing to a read error. The V gene is TRBV29-1, the J gene TRBJ2-2, with 7 bases fitting TRBD1. The CDR3 consists of 15 residues. Germline assignment: CDR1 SQVTM and CDR2 ANQGSEA. Here the CDR3 reads CGVGDQGVGTGELFF. CDR3 sequence (DNA): TGCGGCGTTGGGGATCAGGGGGTAGGGACCGGGGAGCTGTTTTTT.

About this clonotype: No conserved phenylalanine or tryptophan is present at the end of the CDR3, so a read error is the likely explanation. This chain joins TRBV11-2 and TRBJ2-1, with D perhaps matching TRBD1 (6 bases). CDR1 SGHAT and CDR2 FQNNGV come from the germline V gene. The CDR3 runs to 15 residues. CDR3 bases: TGTGGCAGCAGCGAAACAGGGTGGATGGTCAATGAGCAGTTCATC. Translating it yields CGSSETGWMVNEQFI.

For this clonotype: The junction shows a germline mismatch at one end, possibly a read error. The V call is TRBV10-3, the J call TRBJ1-1; perhaps TRBD1 as D (5 bases). Germline CDR1 and CDR2: ENHRY and SYGVKD. CDR3 length equals 14 residues. The CDR3, as DNA: TGTGCCATCAGTGGGAACGGGGGTGACACTGAAGCTTTATTT. This encodes CAISGNGGDTEALF.

This chain connects TRBV6-1 to TRBJ2-5, with no clear D. V was cut by 11 bases and J by 3 bases, with 16 bases left in between. The germline gives CDR1 MNHNS, CDR2 SASEGT. The CDR3 loop spans 13 amino acids. This CDR3 is CAHSRYPKETQYF. The CDR3 region has the DNA TGTGCCCACAGTCGATACCCGAAAGAGACCCAGTACTTC.

The chain recombines TRBV24-1 with TRBJ2-1; 11 bases map to TRBD2. The CDR3 has 16 amino acids. J gave up 7 bases and V 4 bases, and 8 bases lay outside the gene matches. Germline V gene sequence: CDR1 KGHDR, CDR2 SFDVKD. CDR3 DNA: TGTGCCACCAGTGACTTGGGGACTAGCGGTACGAATGAGCAGTTCTTC. Translating it yields CATSDLGTSGTNEQFF.

This clonotype occurred a few times. The rearrangement uses TRBV6-1 and TRBJ1-1; tentatively, D is TRBD1 (5 bases). The CDR3 sequence is 13 residues long. Germline loops: CDR1 MNHNS, CDR2 SASEGT. Trimming cost V 9 bases and J 3 bases, with 14 bases left between them. CDR3 nucleotide sequence: TGTGCCAGTTTGGGACGGTGGGACACTGAAGCTTTCTTT. Translation: CASLGRWDTEAFF.

The chain couples TRBV6-1 to TRBJ1-5; D might be TRBD1 (5 bases). Trimming removed 7 bases at V and 7 bases at J, with 14 bases between. The CDR3 sequence is 13 residues long. Germline V gene lookup returns CDR1 MNHNS and CDR2 SASEGT. CDR3 sequence (DNA): TGTGCCAGCAATGAGGGGCATGACCAGCCCCAGCATTTT. Translated: CASNEGHDQPQHF.

Regarding this clonotype: At one end the junction does not follow the germline gene, possibly because of a read error. The V gene is TRBV5-4, the J gene TRBJ1-4; 8 nucleotides align to TRBD1. Germline CDR1 reads SGHNT; CDR2 reads YYREEE (reference sequence). The CDR3 runs 16 residues. CDR3 region: CVSSLQGAGVDEKLFF. CDR3 nucleotides: TGTGTCAGCAGCTTGCAGGGGGCGGGGGTGGATGAAAAACTATTTTTT.

Comment on this clonotype: One junction end does not reproduce the germline sequence, and a read error may be involved. V gene TRBV7-9 combines with J gene TRBJ1-3, with D unclear. This CDR3 has 17 amino acids. Germline CDR1 is SEHNR and CDR2 is FQNEAQ (reference sequence). The CDR3 DNA is TGTGCCAGCAACTCCGGGAGAGGGCCTGCATCTGGAAACACCGTATATTTT. Translating gives CASNSGRGPASGNTVYF.

With respect to this clonotype: The CDR3 does not close with the conserved phenylalanine or tryptophan, likely indicating a read error. The chain links TRBV11-2 to TRBJ2-1, with 9 bases fitting TRBD2. Germline CDR1 is SGHAT and CDR2 is FQNNGV. There are 15 residues in the CDR3. The DNA of the CDR3 is TGTGCCAGTAGCTTAGAGTCTAGCGGGAATCATGAGCAGTTCTCC. Residues: CASSLESSGNHEQFS.

This clonotype appeared a single time. The chain employs TRBV6-5 and TRBJ2-1, with 8 bases lining up with TRBD2. The CDR3 totals 14 residues. Per germline, CDR1 MNHEY and CDR2 SVGAGI. Trimming took 2 bases from V and 8 from J; bases not matched to a gene: 5. CDR3 sequence: CASSYERESHEQFF. The CDR3 nucleotides are TGTGCCAGCAGTTACGAGCGGGAGAGTCATGAGCAGTTCTTC.

About this clonotype itself: Mismatch with germline at one junction end may stem from a read error. The J gene is TRBJ2-1, the V gene TRBV7-3, with 9 bases lining up with TRBD2. The germline gives CDR1 SGHTA, CDR2 FQGTGA. The CDR3 is 15 amino acids. The CDR3 DNA reads TGTGCCAGCAGCCTACGTGGCGGGAGGGTCGATGAGCAGATCTTC. It yields the protein CASSLRGGRVDEQIF.

Comments on this clonotype: The junction and the germline gene differ at one end; a read error may be behind it. J is TRBJ1-1 and V is TRBV11-2, with a weak D call TRBD1 (5 bases). Germline V gene lookup returns CDR1 SGHAT and CDR2 FQNNGV. The CDR3 is 13 residues long. The CDR3 region has the DNA TGTGTCAGCAGCCCGGGGGTGCAACACTGGGCTTTCTTT. Translation: CVSSPGVQHWAFF.

In its sample, this clonotype was seen once. A read error may account for a junction end that differs from germline. This CDR3 reads CAISPTSETSHEQYF. In DNA, the CDR3 is TGTGCCATCAGTCCAACTAGCGAAACTTCCCACGAGCAGTATTTC. The chain couples TRBV10-3 to TRBJ2-7; 7 bases are shared with TRBD2. This CDR3 contains 15 residues. From germline, CDR1 is ENHRY and CDR2 SYGVKD.

The rearrangement links TRBV6-2 or TRBV6-3 to TRBJ2-1; 7 nucleotides line up with TRBD2. Trimming cost V 0 bases and J 12 bases; bases outside gene matches: 11. The CDR3 runs 15 residues. CDR1 is MNHEY, CDR2 SVGEGT, per germline. The CDR3 sequence: CASSYSVSGGYVQFF. The CDR3 coding sequence is TGTGCCAGCAGTTACTCAGTGTCGGGAGGCTACGTGCAGTTCTTC.

About this clonotype itself: One base away lies a much larger clone, so this may be a sequencing read error. This CDR3 is missing its conserved last phenylalanine or tryptophan, likely due to a read error. The CDR3 sequence: CASSPPQGDREAGYEQYY. In DNA form, the CDR3 reads TGTGCCAGCAGCCCACCCCAGGGCGACCGCGAAGCCGGGTACGAGCAGTACTAC. This rearrangement joins TRBV6-5 to TRBJ2-7, with a tentative D call TRBD1 (5 bases). The CDR3 is 18 residues long. The germline V and J ends were trimmed by 6 bases and 4 bases, with 28 bases remaining between them. Per the germline V gene, CDR1 is MNHEY and CDR2 is SVGAGI.